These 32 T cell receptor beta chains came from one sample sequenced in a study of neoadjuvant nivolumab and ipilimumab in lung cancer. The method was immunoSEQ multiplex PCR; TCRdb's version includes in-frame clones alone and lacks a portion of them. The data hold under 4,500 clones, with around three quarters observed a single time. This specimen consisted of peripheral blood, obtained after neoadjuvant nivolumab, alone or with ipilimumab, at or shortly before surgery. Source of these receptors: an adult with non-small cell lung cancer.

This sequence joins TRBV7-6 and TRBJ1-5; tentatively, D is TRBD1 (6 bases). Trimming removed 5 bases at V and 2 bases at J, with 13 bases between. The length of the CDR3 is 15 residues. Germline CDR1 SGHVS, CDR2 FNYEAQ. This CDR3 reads CASSSNSGGNQPQHF. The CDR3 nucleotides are TGTGCCAGCAGCAGTAATTCAGGGGGCAATCAGCCCCAGCATTTT.

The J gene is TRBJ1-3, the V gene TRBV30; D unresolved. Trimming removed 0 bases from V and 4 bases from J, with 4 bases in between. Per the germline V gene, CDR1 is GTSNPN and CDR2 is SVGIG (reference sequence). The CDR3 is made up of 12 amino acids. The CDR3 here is CAWSVMGNTIYF. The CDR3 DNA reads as TGTGCCTGGAGTGTCATGGGAAACACCATATATTTT.

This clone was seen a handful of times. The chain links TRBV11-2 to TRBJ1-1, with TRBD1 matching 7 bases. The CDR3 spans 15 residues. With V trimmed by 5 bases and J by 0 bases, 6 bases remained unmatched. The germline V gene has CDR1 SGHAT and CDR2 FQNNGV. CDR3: CASSDREGMNTEAFF. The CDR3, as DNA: TGTGCCAGCAGCGACAGGGAGGGGATGAACACTGAAGCTTTCTTT.

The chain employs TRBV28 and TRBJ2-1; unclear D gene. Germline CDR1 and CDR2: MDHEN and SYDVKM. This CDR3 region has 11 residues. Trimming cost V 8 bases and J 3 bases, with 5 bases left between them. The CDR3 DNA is TGTGCCAGCCAGAACTACAATGAGCAGTTCTTC. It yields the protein CASQNYNEQFF. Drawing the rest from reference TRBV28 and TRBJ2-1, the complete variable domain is DVKVTQSSRYLVKRTGEKVFLECVQDMDHENMFWYRQDPGLGLRLIYFSYDVKMKEKGDIPEGYSVSREKKERFSLILESASTNQTSMYLCASQNYNEQFFGPGTRLTVL.

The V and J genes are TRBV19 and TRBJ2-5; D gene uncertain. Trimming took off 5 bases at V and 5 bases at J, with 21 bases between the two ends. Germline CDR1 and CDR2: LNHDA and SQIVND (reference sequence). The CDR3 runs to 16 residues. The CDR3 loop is CASSSGDVGLRETQYF. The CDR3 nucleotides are TGTGCCAGTAGTTCTGGTGACGTGGGGTTGCGGGAGACCCAGTACTTC.

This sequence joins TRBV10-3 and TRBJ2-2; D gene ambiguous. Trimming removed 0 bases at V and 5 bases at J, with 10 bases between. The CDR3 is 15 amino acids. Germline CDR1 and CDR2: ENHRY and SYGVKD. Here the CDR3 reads CAISESGLWTGELFF. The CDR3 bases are TGTGCCATCAGTGAGTCCGGGCTATGGACCGGGGAGCTGTTTTTT.

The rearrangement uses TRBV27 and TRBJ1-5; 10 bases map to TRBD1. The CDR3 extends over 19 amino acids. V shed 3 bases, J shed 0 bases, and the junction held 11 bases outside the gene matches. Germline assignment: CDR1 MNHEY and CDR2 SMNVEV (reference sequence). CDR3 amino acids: CASSFSMGQGRASNQPQHF. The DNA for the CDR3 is TGTGCCAGCAGTTTTTCAATGGGACAGGGGAGGGCTAGCAATCAGCCCCAGCATTTT.

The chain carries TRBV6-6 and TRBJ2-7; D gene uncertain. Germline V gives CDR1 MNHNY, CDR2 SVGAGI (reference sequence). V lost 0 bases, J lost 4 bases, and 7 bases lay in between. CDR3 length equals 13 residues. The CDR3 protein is CASSYSTDYEQYF. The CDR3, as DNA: TGTGCCAGCAGTTACTCGACCGATTACGAGCAGTACTTC.

The CDR3 bases are TGTGCCAGCAGCTTTACAACCGGGACAGGGGAGGTGACCCAGTACTTC. It yields the protein CASSFTTGTGEVTQYF. V is TRBV5-8 and J is TRBJ2-5; 10 positions agree with TRBD1. V lost 2 bases, J lost 7 bases, and 11 bases stayed unmatched. Germline lookup yields CDR1 SGHTS and CDR2 YDEGEE. This CDR3 has 16 residues. Combining the CDR3 with reference TRBV5-8 and TRBJ2-5 gives the whole variable domain EAGVTQSPTHLIKTRGQQATLRCSPISGHTSVYWYQQALGLGLQFLLWYDEGEERNRGNFPPRFSGRQFPNYSSELNVNALELEDSALYLCASSFTTGTGEVTQYFGPGTRLLVL.

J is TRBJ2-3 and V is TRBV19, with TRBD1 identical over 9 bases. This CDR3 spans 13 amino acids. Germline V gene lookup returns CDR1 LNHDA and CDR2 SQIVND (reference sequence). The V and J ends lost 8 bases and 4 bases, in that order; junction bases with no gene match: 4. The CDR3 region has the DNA TGTGCCAGTGGGGACAGGGTATCAGATACGCAGTATTTT. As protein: CASGDRVSDTQYF.

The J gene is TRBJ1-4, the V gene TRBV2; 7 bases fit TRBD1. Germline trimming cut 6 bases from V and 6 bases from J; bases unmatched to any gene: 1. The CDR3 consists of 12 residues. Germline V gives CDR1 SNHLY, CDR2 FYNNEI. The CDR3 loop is CASSGTDEKLFF. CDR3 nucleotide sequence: TGTGCCAGCAGCGGGACAGATGAAAAACTGTTTTTT.

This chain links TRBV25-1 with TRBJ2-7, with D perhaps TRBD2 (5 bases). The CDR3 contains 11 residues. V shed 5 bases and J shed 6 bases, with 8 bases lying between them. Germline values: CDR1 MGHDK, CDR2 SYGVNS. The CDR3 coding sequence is TGTGCCAGCAGTCTAGCCGGCGAGCAGTACTTC. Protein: CASSLAGEQYF.

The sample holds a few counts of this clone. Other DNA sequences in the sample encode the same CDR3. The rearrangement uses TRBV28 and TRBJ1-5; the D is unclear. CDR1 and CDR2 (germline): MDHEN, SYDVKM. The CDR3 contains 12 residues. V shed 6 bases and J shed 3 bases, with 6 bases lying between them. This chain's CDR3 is CASSPANQPQHF. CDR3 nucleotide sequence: TGTGCCAGCAGCCCTGCCAATCAGCCCCAGCATTTT.

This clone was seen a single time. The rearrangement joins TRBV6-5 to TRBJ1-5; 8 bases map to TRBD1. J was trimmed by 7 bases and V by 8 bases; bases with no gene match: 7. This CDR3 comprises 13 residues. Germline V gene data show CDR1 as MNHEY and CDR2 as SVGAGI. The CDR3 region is CASAGQVHQPQHF. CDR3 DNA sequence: TGTGCCAGCGCGGGACAGGTACACCAGCCCCAGCATTTT.

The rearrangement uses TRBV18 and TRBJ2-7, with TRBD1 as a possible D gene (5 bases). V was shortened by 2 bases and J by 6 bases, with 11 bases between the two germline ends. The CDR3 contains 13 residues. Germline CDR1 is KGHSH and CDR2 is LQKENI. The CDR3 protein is CASSPGAAGEQYF. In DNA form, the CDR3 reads TGTGCCAGCTCACCAGGGGCTGCTGGCGAGCAGTACTTC.

The CDR3 DNA sequence: TGTGCCACCAGCAGAGCCAGGACAGGGCTTGGTGAGCAGTTCTTC. This sequence encodes CATSRARTGLGEQFF. The V call is TRBV15, the J call TRBJ2-1; 8 bases line up with TRBD1. Trimming took 1 base from V and 9 from J; bases not matched to a gene: 8. The CDR3 contains 15 residues. Germline V lookup: CDR1 LNHNV, CDR2 YYDKDF (reference sequence).

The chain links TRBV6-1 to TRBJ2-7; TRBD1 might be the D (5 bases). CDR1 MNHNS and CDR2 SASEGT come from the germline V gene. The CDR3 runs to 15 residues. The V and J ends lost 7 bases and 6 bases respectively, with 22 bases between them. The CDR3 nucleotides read TGTGCCAGCATCTCAAGGGGCAGCTCCACAAGCGAGCAGTACTTC. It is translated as CASISRGSSTSEQYF.

The CDR3 spells CATLRQGAGNQPQHF. DNA for the CDR3: TGTGCCACCCTAAGACAGGGGGCGGGCAATCAGCCCCAGCATTTT. The V call is TRBV19, the J call TRBJ1-5; 10 bases align to TRBD1. Trimming cost V 10 bases and J 2 bases; bases outside gene matches: 8. Germline V CDR1 and CDR2: LNHDA, SQIVND (reference sequence). The CDR3 has 15 amino acids.

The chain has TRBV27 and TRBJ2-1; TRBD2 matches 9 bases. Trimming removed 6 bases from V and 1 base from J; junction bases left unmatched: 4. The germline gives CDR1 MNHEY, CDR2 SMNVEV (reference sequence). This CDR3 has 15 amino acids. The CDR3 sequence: CASSQAGGSYNEQFF. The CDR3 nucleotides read TGTGCCAGCAGCCAAGCGGGAGGTTCCTACAATGAGCAGTTCTTC.

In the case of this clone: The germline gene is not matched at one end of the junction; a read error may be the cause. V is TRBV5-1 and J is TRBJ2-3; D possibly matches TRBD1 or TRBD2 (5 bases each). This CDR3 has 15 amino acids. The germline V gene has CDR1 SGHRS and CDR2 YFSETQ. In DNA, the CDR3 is TGCACCAGCAGCTTACCGGGATCCACAGGAGATACGCAGTATTTT. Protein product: CTSSLPGSTGDTQYF.

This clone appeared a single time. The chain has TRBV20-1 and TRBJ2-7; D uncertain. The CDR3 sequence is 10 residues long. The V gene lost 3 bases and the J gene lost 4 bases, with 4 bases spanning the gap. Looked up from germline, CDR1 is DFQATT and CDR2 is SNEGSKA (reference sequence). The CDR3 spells CSASRYEQYF. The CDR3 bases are TGCAGTGCTAGTAGGTACGAGCAGTACTTC.

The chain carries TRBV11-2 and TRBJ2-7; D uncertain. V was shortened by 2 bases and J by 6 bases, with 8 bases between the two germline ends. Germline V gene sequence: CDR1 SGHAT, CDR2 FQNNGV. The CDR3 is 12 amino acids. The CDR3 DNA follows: TGTGCCAGCAGCTTATCTCGGGTCGAGCAGTACTTC. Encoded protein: CASSLSRVEQYF.

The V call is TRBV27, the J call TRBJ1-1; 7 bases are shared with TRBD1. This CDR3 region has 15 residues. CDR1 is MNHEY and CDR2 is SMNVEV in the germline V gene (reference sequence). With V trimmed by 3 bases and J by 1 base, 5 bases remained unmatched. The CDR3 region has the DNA TGTGCCAGCAGTTTGACAGGGTACGAGAACACTGAAGCTTTCTTT. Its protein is CASSLTGYENTEAFF.

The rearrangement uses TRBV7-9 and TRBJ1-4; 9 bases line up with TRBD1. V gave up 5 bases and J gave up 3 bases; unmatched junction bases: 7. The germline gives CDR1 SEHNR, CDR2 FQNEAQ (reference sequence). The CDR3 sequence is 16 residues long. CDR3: CASSPTGGLANEKLFF. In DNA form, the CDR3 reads TGTGCCAGCAGCCCGACAGGGGGATTGGCTAATGAAAAACTGTTTTTT.

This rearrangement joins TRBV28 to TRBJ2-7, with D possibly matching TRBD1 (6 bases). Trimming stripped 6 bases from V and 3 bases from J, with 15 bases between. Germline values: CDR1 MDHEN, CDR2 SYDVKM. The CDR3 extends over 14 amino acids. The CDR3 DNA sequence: TGTGCCAGCAGGGTATTAGAAGGGGGCTACGAGCAGTACTTC. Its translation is CASRVLEGGYEQYF.

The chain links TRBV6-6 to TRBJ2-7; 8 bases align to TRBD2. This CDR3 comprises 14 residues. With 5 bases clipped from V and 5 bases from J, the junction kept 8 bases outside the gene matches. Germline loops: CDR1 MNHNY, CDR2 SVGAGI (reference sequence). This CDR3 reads CASSRAGAVDEQYF. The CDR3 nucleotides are TGTGCCAGCAGTCGAGCGGGAGCCGTGGACGAGCAGTACTTC.

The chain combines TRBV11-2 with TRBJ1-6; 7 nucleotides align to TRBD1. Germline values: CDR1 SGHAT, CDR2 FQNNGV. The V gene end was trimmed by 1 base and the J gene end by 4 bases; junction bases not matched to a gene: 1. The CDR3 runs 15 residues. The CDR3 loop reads CASSLARGYNSPLHF. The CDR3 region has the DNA TGTGCCAGCAGCTTAGCCAGGGGGTATAATTCACCCCTCCACTTT.

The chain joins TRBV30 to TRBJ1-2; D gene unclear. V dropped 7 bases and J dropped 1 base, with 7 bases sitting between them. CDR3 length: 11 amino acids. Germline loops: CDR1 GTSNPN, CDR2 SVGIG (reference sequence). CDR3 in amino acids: CAFFDNYGYTF. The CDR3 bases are TGTGCCTTCTTCGATAACTATGGCTACACCTTC. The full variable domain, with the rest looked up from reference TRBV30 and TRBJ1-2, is SQTIHQWPATLVQPVGSPLSLECTVEGTSNPNLYWYRQAAGRGLQLLFYSVGIGQISSEVPQNLSASRPQDRQFILSSKKLLLSDSGFYLCAFFDNYGYTFGSGTRLTVV.

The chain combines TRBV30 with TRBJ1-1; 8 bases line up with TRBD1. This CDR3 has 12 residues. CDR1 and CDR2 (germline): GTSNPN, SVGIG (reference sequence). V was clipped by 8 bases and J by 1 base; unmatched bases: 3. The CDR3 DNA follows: TGTGCCACGGACAGGGAGAACACTGAAGCTTTCTTT. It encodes CATDRENTEAFF.

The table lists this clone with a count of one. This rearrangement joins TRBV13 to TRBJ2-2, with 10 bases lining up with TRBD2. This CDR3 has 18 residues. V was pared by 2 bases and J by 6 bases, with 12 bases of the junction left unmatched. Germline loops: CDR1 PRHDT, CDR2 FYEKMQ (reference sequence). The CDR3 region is CASSLSGLAALGPGELFF. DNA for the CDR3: TGTGCCAGCAGCTTAAGTGGACTAGCGGCCCTGGGACCCGGGGAGCTGTTTTTT.

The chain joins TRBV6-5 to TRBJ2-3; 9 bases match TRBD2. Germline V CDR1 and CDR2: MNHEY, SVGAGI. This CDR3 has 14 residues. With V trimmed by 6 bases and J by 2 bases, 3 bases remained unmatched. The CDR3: CASRTSGDTDTQYF. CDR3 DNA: TGTGCCAGCAGGACTAGCGGTGACACAGATACGCAGTATTTT.

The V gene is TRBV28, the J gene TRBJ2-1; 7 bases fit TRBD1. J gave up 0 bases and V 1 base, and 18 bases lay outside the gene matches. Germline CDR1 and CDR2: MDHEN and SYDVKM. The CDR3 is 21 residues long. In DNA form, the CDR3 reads TGTGCCAGCAGTTTATTTTACGACAGGGACAATCGACGCGGCTCCTACAATGAGCAGTTCTTC. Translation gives CASSLFYDRDNRRGSYNEQFF.